This T cell receptor (beta chain) was sequenced during a study of cytotoxic CD8 clonotypes in ibrutinib-treated CLL. Study observations and caveats: Whereas clonality rose at ibrutinib response, it declined toward baseline at progression.

The CDR3 runs to 14 residues. After removal of 5 bases from V and 10 bases from J, the junction contained 4 bases not matched to a gene. The germline gives CDR1 SGHVS, CDR2 FNYEAQ. As regards this clone: Its target is unknown.

About 1.9 micrograms of genomic DNA (from cryopreserved PBMCs) were used for TCR beta libraries. The data were produced by immunoSEQ multiplex PCR, yet TCRdb's version contains in-frame clones alone and is incomplete. In the table there are roughly 180,000 clones, under 85% of which are singletons. V is TRBV7-6 and J is TRBJ2-1; 14 bases map to TRBD2. The origin of this receptor is a human donor with chronic lymphocytic leukemia. The input for sequencing was PBMCs, taken after 24 months of ibrutinib treatment. CDR3 sequence reads: CASSPWTSGGEQFF. In DNA form, the CDR3 reads TGTGCCAGCAGCCCCTGGACTAGCGGGGGGGAGCAGTTCTTC.